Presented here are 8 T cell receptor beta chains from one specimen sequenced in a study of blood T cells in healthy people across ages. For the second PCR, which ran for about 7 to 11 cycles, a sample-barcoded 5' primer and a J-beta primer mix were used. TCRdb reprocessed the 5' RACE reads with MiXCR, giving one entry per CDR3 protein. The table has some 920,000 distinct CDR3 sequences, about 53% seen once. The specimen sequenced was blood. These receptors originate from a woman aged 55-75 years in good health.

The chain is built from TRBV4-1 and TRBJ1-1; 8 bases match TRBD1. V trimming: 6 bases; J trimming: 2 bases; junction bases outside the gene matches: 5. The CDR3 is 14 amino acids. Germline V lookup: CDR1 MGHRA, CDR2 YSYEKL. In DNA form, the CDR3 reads TGCGCCAGCAGAGACGGACAGGGCAACACTGAAGCTTTCTTT. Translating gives CASRDGQGNTEAFF.

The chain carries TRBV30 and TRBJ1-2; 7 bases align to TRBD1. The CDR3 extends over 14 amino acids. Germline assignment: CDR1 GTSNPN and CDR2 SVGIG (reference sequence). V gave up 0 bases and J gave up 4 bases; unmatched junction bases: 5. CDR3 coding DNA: TGTGCCTGGAGTGTAAACAGGGGCGGCTATGGCTACACCTTC. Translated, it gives CAWSVNRGGYGYTF. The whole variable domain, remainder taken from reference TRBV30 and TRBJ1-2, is SQTIHQWPATLVQPVGSPLSLECTVEGTSNPNLYWYRQAAGRGLQLLFYSVGIGQISSEVPQNLSASRPQDRQFILSSKKLLLSDSGFYLCAWSVNRGGYGYTFGSGTRLTVV.

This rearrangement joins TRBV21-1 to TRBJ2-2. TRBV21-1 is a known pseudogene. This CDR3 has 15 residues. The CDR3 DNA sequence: TGTGCCAGCAGCAAAGTTCTGGCTTTTACCGGGGAGCTGTTTTTT. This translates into CASSKVLAFTGELFF.

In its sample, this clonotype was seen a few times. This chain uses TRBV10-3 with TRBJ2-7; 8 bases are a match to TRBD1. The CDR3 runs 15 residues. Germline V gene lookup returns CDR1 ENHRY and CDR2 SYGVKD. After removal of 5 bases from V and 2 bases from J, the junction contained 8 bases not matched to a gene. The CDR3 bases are TGTGCCATCAGTTTTTCTGGACAGGGACCCTACGAGCAGTACTTC. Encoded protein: CAISFSGQGPYEQYF.

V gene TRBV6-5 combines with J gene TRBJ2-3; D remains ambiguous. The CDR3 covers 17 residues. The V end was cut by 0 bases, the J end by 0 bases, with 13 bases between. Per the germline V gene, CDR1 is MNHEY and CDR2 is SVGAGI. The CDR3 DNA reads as TGTGCCAGCAGTTACTCGATGGCCTCCGTTAGCACAGATACGCAGTATTTT. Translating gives CASSYSMASVSTDTQYF.

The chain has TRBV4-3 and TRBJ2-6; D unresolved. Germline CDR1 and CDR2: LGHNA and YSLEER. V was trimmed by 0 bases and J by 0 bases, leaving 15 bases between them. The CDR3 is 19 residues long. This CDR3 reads CASSQDWAFSNSGANVLTF. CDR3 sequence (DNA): TGCGCCAGCAGCCAAGATTGGGCCTTTAGTAACTCTGGGGCCAACGTCCTGACTTTC.

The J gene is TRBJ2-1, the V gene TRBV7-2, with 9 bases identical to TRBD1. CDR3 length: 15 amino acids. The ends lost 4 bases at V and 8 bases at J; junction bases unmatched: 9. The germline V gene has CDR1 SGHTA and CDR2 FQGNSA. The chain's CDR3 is CASSSRDRDVDEQFF. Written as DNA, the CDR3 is TGTGCCAGCAGCTCCCGGGACAGGGACGTCGATGAGCAGTTCTTC.

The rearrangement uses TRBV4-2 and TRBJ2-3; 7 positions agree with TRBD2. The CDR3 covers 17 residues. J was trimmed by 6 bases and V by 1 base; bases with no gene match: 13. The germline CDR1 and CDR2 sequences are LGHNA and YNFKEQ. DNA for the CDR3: TGTGCCAGCAGCCAAGCTGCCCCAGGGAGGGGTGAGGATACGCAGTATTTT. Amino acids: CASSQAAPGRGEDTQYF.